Below, one T cell receptor beta chain is given with its context. Its antigen is undetermined. The CDR3 consists of 16 residues. V lost 1 base to trimming and J lost 2 bases; unmatched junction nucleotides: 2. Germline V gene sequence: CDR1 SGHDN, CDR2 FVKESK. The sample comes from a study of OX40 agonist ivuxolimab in advanced cancers. Study outcomes and limitations: At 0.1 to 3.0 mg/kg and by week 6, clonal expansion occurred in CD4+ and CD8+ blood T cells.

Sequenced by immunoSEQ multiplex PCR; TCRdb stores in-frame clones only, minus some. This sample has tens of thousands of clones, with 85% to 90% found just once. This sequence was found in an adult with an advanced solid tumor such as melanoma, head and neck, liver or kidney cancer. The rearrangement uses TRBV14 and TRBJ2-1, with 10 bases that match TRBD1. The material was CD4+ or CD8+ T cells sorted from blood, obtained in a trial of the OX40 agonist ivuxolimab. The CDR3 DNA reads TGTGCCAGCAGCCAAGGACAGGGGGCCCCCTACAATGAGCAGTTCTTC. The encoded protein is CASSQGQGAPYNEQFF.